Shown below are 21 T cell receptor beta chains from a single sample sequenced in a study of PD-L1 blockade in urothelial cancer. This table comes from immunoSEQ multiplex PCR, and its TCRdb copy is limited to in-frame clones, with some not included. The sample lists fewer than 30,000 clones; less than 90% were seen once. The sample consisted of PBMCs, taken around atezolizumab (anti-PD-L1) treatment. All receptors come from a man aged 70 or older with urothelial cancer.

V and J are TRBV21-1 and TRBJ1-2. TRBV21-1 is an annotated pseudogene. The CDR3 sequence is 14 residues long. The CDR3 is CASSAVLARHGYTF. In DNA form, the CDR3 reads TGTGCCAGCAGCGCCGTACTTGCTAGACATGGCTACACCTTC.

The V call is TRBV7-6, the J call TRBJ2-1; 9 bases match TRBD2. The germline V gene encodes CDR1 SGHVS and CDR2 FNYEAQ. Trimming cost V 1 base and J 3 bases; bases outside gene matches: 10. The CDR3 spans 18 residues. The CDR3 here is CASSLVASGIPLYNEQFF. CDR3 coding DNA: TGTGCCAGCAGCTTAGTGGCTAGCGGGATCCCGCTCTACAATGAGCAGTTCTTC.

The rearrangement joins TRBV11-1 to TRBJ2-7; 14 nucleotides line up with TRBD2. CDR1 is SGHAT, CDR2 FQDESV, per germline (reference sequence). V gave up 5 bases and J gave up 2 bases; unmatched junction bases: 2. The CDR3 sequence is 15 residues long. For the CDR3, the DNA is TGTGCCAGCAGCCCGGGACTAGCGGGAGCCTACGAGCAGTACTTC. As protein: CASSPGLAGAYEQYF.

V gene TRBV28 combines with J gene TRBJ1-2; maybe TRBD1 (5 bases). Trimming took off 10 bases at V and 6 bases at J, with 12 bases between the two ends. This CDR3 region has 11 residues. Germline V CDR1 and CDR2: MDHEN, SYDVKM. The CDR3 DNA reads TGTGCCATCGAAGGGGTAGATGGCTACACCTTC. Residues: CAIEGVDGYTF.

Only one count was recorded for this clone. V gene TRBV27 combines with J gene TRBJ2-1; TRBD2 aligns across 9 bases. The V gene end was trimmed by 6 bases and the J gene end by 4 bases; junction bases not matched to a gene: 1. There are 13 residues in the CDR3. Germline V gene data show CDR1 as MNHEY and CDR2 as SMNVEV (reference sequence). This chain's CDR3 is CASRGLAYNEQFF. CDR3 nucleotide sequence: TGTGCCAGCAGGGGACTAGCATACAATGAGCAGTTCTTC.

The chain recombines TRBV28 with TRBJ1-5; possible D gene TRBD1, 5 bases. The CDR3 sequence is 13 residues long. Trimming pared 6 bases from V and 5 bases from J, leaving 11 bases between. Germline CDR1 and CDR2: MDHEN and SYDVKM. The CDR3 region has the DNA TGTGCCAGCAGGGGGACGGGGGATCAGCCCCAGCATTTT. Protein sequence: CASRGTGDQPQHF.

V and J are TRBV19 and TRBJ2-1; D unclear. This CDR3 region has 14 residues. V lost 6 bases to trimming and J lost 2 bases, with 11 bases between them. CDR1 and CDR2 (germline): LNHDA, SQIVND (reference sequence). The CDR3 reads CASRFGNPYNEQFF. The CDR3 DNA follows: TGTGCCAGTAGATTTGGCAACCCCTACAATGAGCAGTTCTTC.

For the CDR3, the DNA is TGCGCCAGCAGCTGGCTAGCGGGAGGGCGGTCCTACAATGAGCAGTTCTTC. This translates into CASSWLAGGRSYNEQFF. The chain uses TRBV5-1 and TRBJ2-1, with 12 nucleotides matching TRBD2. Per the germline V gene, CDR1 is SGHRS and CDR2 is YFSETQ. Unmatched junction bases numbered 5, after V lost 3 bases and J lost 1 base. This CDR3 region has 17 residues. The full variable domain, rest sourced from reference TRBV5-1 and TRBJ2-1, is KAGVTQTPRYLIKTRGQQVTLSCSPISGHRSVSWYQQTPGQGLQFLFEYFSETQRNKGNFPGRFSGRQFSNSRSEMNVSTLELGDSALYLCASSWLAGGRSYNEQFFGPGTRLTVL.

In DNA, the CDR3 is TGTGCCAGTAGTATTGGACAGCTTAGGGACGAGCAGTACTTC. It specifies CASSIGQLRDEQYF. The chain is built from TRBV19 and TRBJ2-7; D possibly corresponds to TRBD1 (6 bases). The V gene lost 3 bases and the J gene lost 5 bases, with 14 bases spanning the gap. The germline gives CDR1 LNHDA, CDR2 SQIVND (reference sequence). The CDR3 runs 14 residues.

This clone appeared a single time. The chain has TRBV5-1 and TRBJ1-3; TRBD1 is a possible D gene (5 bases). The germline gives CDR1 SGHRS, CDR2 YFSETQ. The CDR3 consists of 16 residues. The V gene lost 0 bases and the J gene lost 2 bases, with 12 bases spanning the gap. This CDR3 is CASSLAPWGTGNTIYF. CDR3 sequence (DNA): TGCGCCAGCAGCTTGGCCCCGTGGGGCACTGGAAACACCATATATTTT.

The V call is TRBV30, the J call TRBJ1-4; TRBD1 matches 9 bases. CDR3 size: 15 residues. V trimming: 2 bases; J trimming: 7 bases; junction bases outside the gene matches: 8. From germline, CDR1 is GTSNPN and CDR2 SVGIG (reference sequence). The DNA of the CDR3 is TGTGCCTGGAGTCCACAGGGGGCGTTGCGTGAAAAACTGTTTTTT. Translation: CAWSPQGALREKLFF.

This sequence joins TRBV5-4 and TRBJ2-1; D remains unclear. This CDR3 contains 15 residues. The germline gives CDR1 SGHNT, CDR2 YYREEE (reference sequence). V was pared by 0 bases and J by 4 bases, with 11 bases between. The CDR3 loop is CASSLDRVEYNEQFF. DNA for the CDR3: TGTGCCAGCAGCTTGGACCGGGTCGAGTACAATGAGCAGTTCTTC.

Only a few counts were recorded for this clone. V and J are TRBV30 and TRBJ2-7; TRBD1 might be the D (5 bases). The CDR3 length is 12 residues. Per germline, CDR1 GTSNPN and CDR2 SVGIG (reference sequence). CDR3 residues: CAADSPSYEQYF. The CDR3 DNA reads TGTGCTGCTGACAGTCCTTCCTACGAGCAGTACTTC.

This chain links TRBV6-5 with TRBJ1-2, with 8 nucleotides matching TRBD1. CDR1 is MNHEY, CDR2 SVGAGI, per germline. The CDR3 totals 14 residues. The V and J ends lost 0 bases and 7 bases, in that order; junction bases with no gene match: 4. The DNA of the CDR3 is TGTGCCAGCAGTTACTCGGACAGGGCCCGTGGCTACACCTTC. It translates to CASSYSDRARGYTF.

This clone showed up just once. V gene TRBV18 combines with J gene TRBJ2-5; TRBD1 is a possible D gene (6 bases). The V and J ends lost 2 bases and 1 base respectively, with 11 bases between them. The CDR3 loop spans 15 amino acids. Germline values: CDR1 KGHSH, CDR2 LQKENI. The CDR3 loop is CASSPSGQPQETQYF. CDR3 nucleotides: TGTGCCAGCTCACCATCGGGACAACCCCAAGAGACCCAGTACTTC.

The chain links TRBV30 to TRBJ2-7; 8 bases are shared with TRBD1. V shed 2 bases and J 3 bases; nucleotides not matched to a gene: 6. Germline V lookup: CDR1 GTSNPN, CDR2 SVGIG (reference sequence). The CDR3 loop spans 14 amino acids. CDR3 sequence reads: CAWSYFDRGYEQYF. For the CDR3, the DNA is TGTGCCTGGAGTTACTTCGACAGGGGCTACGAGCAGTACTTC.

This chain links TRBV7-9 with TRBJ2-3; D is undetermined. In germline, CDR1 is SEHNR, CDR2 FQNEAQ (reference sequence). CDR3 length: 11 residues. V dropped 3 bases and J dropped 6 bases, with 4 bases sitting between them. The CDR3 DNA reads as TGTGCCAGCAGCTTTTCTGATACGCAGTATTTT. It is translated as CASSFSDTQYF.

The J gene is TRBJ1-4, the V gene TRBV7-9, with D perhaps matching TRBD1 (5 bases). The CDR3 length is 15 residues. V was pared by 7 bases and J by 0 bases, with 12 bases between. Germline V gene lookup returns CDR1 SEHNR and CDR2 FQNEAQ (reference sequence). CDR3 nucleotide sequence: TGTGCCAGCAACCCTGGGACTGCAACTAATGAAAAACTGTTTTTT. This gives the protein CASNPGTATNEKLFF.

The genes are TRBV18 and TRBJ2-6; D perhaps matches TRBD1 (5 bases). The CDR3 is made up of 17 amino acids. Germline CDR1 and CDR2: KGHSH and LQKENI. The ends were cut back, 1 base at V and 3 bases at J, with 13 bases in the middle. CDR3 amino acids: CASSPRVGADGANVLTF. The CDR3 coding sequence is TGTGCCAGCTCACCACGAGTAGGGGCAGATGGGGCCAACGTCCTGACTTTC.

The chain links TRBV28 to TRBJ2-3; 8 bases fit TRBD1. V lost 7 bases, J lost 0 bases, and 3 bases stayed unmatched. The CDR3 is 14 amino acids. Germline CDR1 and CDR2: MDHEN and SYDVKM. The CDR3 sequence: CASTGGLSTDTQYF. The CDR3 DNA reads TGTGCCAGCACAGGGGGCCTGAGCACAGATACGCAGTATTTT.

The rearrangement joins TRBV5-6 to TRBJ2-7; 12 bases line up with TRBD2. V lost 2 bases and J lost 4; bases outside the gene matches: 10. This CDR3 has 17 amino acids. The germline V gene has CDR1 SGHDT and CDR2 YYEEEE. The DNA of the CDR3 is TGTGCCAGCAGCTTTATAGGGATCGGGACTAGCGGGTACGAGCAGTACTTC. Translated, it gives CASSFIGIGTSGYEQYF.